The 22 T cell receptor beta chains below come from one sample, sequenced in a study of CD8 T cells in Susac syndrome. RNA totalling roughly 0.5 to 1 ug underwent reverse transcription with random hexamers. TCRdb used MiXCR to reprocess the immunoSEQ multiplex PCR reads, holding one entry per CDR3 protein. In the table there are around 170,000 distinct CDR3 sequences, around 95% of which are singletons. The sample comprised CD4+ T cells from PBMCs. The receptors here all came from a human donor with Susac syndrome.

The chain links TRBV30 to TRBJ1-4, with 9 bases matching TRBD1. Germline V gene data show CDR1 as GTSNPN and CDR2 as SVGIG (reference sequence). The CDR3 sequence is 15 residues long. V shed 1 base, J shed 16 bases, and the junction held 16 bases outside the gene matches. The CDR3 loop is CAWSGNTGGVNSPFF. DNA of the CDR3: TGTGCCTGGAGTGGAAATACAGGGGGCGTTAATAGTCCGTTTTTT.

Only one count was recorded for this clonotype. The chain uses TRBV5-1 and TRBJ2-1, with 7 bases fitting TRBD1. The CDR3 totals 14 residues. Losses at the gene ends were 4 bases for V and 7 bases for J; bases not matched to a gene: 8. Germline loops: CDR1 SGHRS, CDR2 YFSETQ. CDR3 protein: CASSQIQGRNEQFF. The CDR3 DNA follows: TGCGCCAGCAGCCAAATACAGGGGCGGAATGAGCAGTTCTTC. The whole variable domain, filled in from reference TRBV5-1 and TRBJ2-1, reads KAGVTQTPRYLIKTRGQQVTLSCSPISGHRSVSWYQQTPGQGLQFLFEYFSETQRNKGNFPGRFSGRQFSNSRSEMNVSTLELGDSALYLCASSQIQGRNEQFFGPGTRLTVL.

This sequence joins TRBV20-1 and TRBJ1-2, with unresolved D. The CDR3 spans 14 residues. Germline-derived CDR1 and CDR2 are DFQATT and SNEGSKA (reference sequence). Trimming cost V 3 bases and J 5 bases, with 16 bases left between them. The CDR3 sequence: CSASGRAESYGYTF. The CDR3 DNA reads TGCAGTGCTAGCGGGAGGGCGGAGTCGTATGGCTACACCTTC.

This chain links TRBV27 with TRBJ1-1, with 12 positions matching TRBD1. With 2 bases clipped from V and 5 bases from J, the junction kept 9 bases outside the gene matches. The germline CDR1 and CDR2 sequences are MNHEY and SMNVEV (reference sequence). The CDR3 runs 17 residues. In DNA form, the CDR3 reads TGTGCCAGCAGTTTACCGGGGACAGGGGGCGCCGGGACTGAAGCTTTCTTT. Its translation is CASSLPGTGGAGTEAFF.

The gene calls are TRBV27 and TRBJ2-5; D is possibly TRBD1 (7 bases). From germline, CDR1 is MNHEY and CDR2 SMNVEV (reference sequence). This CDR3 spans 15 amino acids. V was trimmed by 3 bases and J by 5 bases, leaving 16 bases between them. The CDR3 loop reads CASSFDPTGRETQYF. CDR3 sequence (DNA): TGTGCCAGCAGTTTCGATCCGACAGGGAGGGAGACCCAGTACTTC.

This clonotype was observed once. This chain joins TRBV3-1 and TRBJ2-1; D remains unclear. The germline V gene has CDR1 LGHDT and CDR2 YNNKEL (reference sequence). This CDR3 has 13 amino acids. V lost 4 bases to trimming and J lost 7 bases, with 11 bases between them. The CDR3 region is CASSPSGRNEQFF. The CDR3 DNA reads TGTGCCAGCAGCCCATCAGGTCGTAATGAGCAGTTCTTC.

The count of this clonotype is one. The rearrangement joins TRBV15 to TRBJ2-4; weak D call: TRBD1 (6 bases). Germline V gene data show CDR1 as LNHNV and CDR2 as YYDKDF (reference sequence). The CDR3 has 18 residues. The V gene lost 0 bases and the J gene lost 2 bases, with 17 bases spanning the gap. The CDR3 nucleotides read TGTGCCACCAGCAGAGATGGGTCAGGGGTGAGGACCAAAAACATTCAGTACTTC. The encoded protein is CATSRDGSGVRTKNIQYF.

The chain is built from TRBV29-1 and TRBJ1-4, with 10 bases identical to TRBD1. Unmatched junction bases numbered 10, after V lost 7 bases and J lost 8 bases. The CDR3 is made up of 14 amino acids. Germline-derived CDR1 and CDR2 are SQVTM and ANQGSEA. CDR3 amino acids: CSAARGTGVEKLFF. For the CDR3, the DNA is TGCAGCGCCGCGAGAGGGACAGGGGTCGAAAAACTGTTTTTT. Full variable domain (missing parts from reference TRBV29-1 and TRBJ1-4): SAVISQKPSRDICQRGTSLTIQCQVDSQVTMMFWYRQQPGQSLTLIATANQGSEATYESGFVIDKFPISRPNLTFSTLTVSNMSPEDSSIYLCSAARGTGVEKLFFGSGTQLSVL.

The chain uses TRBV18 and TRBJ1-1; TRBD1 agrees at 7 bases. This CDR3 has 14 residues. V lost 8 bases, J lost 1 base, and 7 bases stayed unmatched. Germline CDR1 reads KGHSH; CDR2 reads LQKENI. CDR3 in DNA: TGTGCCAGCACCGGACAGGTCACGAACACTGAAGCTTTCTTT. Encoded protein: CASTGQVTNTEAFF. The full variable domain, with the rest looked up from reference TRBV18 and TRBJ1-1, is NAGVMQNPRHLVRRRGQEARLRCSPMKGHSHVYWYRQLPEEGLKFMVYLQKENIIDESGMPKERFSAEFPKEGPSILRIQQVVRGDSAAYFCASTGQVTNTEAFFGQGTRLTVV.

The chain combines TRBV30 with TRBJ1-2; 10 bases map to TRBD1. The CDR3 extends over 17 amino acids. Trimming removed 4 bases from V and 2 bases from J; junction bases left unmatched: 13. Germline V gives CDR1 GTSNPN, CDR2 SVGIG (reference sequence). In nucleotides, the CDR3 is TGTGCCTGGATCGTTGGGACAGGGGCGATCCTGAACTATGGCTACACCTTC. Protein: CAWIVGTGAILNYGYTF.

The rearrangement links TRBV7-8 to TRBJ2-1; D possibly corresponds to TRBD1 (5 bases). The CDR3 runs to 13 residues. From germline, CDR1 is SGHVS and CDR2 FQNEAQ. V dropped 0 bases and J dropped 9 bases, with 9 bases sitting between them. The CDR3 DNA sequence: TGTGCCAGCAGCTTAGCGACAGTGACTGAGCAGTTCTTC. Amino acids: CASSLATVTEQFF.

V is TRBV6-5 and J is TRBJ2-7; D not certain. The CDR3 is 18 residues long. V lost 1 base and J lost 4, with 23 bases in between. CDR1 is MNHEY and CDR2 is SVGAGI in the germline V gene. CDR3 nucleotide sequence: TGTGCCAGCAGTTACTTCGCAGGCCGAGCCGCCGTTGGTTACGAGCAGTACTTC. Translated, it gives CASSYFAGRAAVGYEQYF.

The chain joins TRBV3-1 to TRBJ2-2, with D uncertain. The V and J ends lost 2 bases and 0 bases respectively, with 7 bases between them. The germline V gene encodes CDR1 LGHDT and CDR2 YNNKEL (reference sequence). This CDR3 is built from 15 residues. The CDR3 here is CASSQSVANTGELFF. For the CDR3, the DNA is TGTGCCAGCAGCCAATCTGTTGCGAACACCGGGGAGCTGTTTTTT.

The J gene is TRBJ2-7, the V gene TRBV7-2; 8 nucleotides align to TRBD1. CDR1 is SGHTA and CDR2 is FQGNSA in the germline V gene. V gave up 3 bases and J gave up 3 bases; unmatched junction bases: 4. The CDR3 has 14 amino acids. CDR3 sequence: CASSFGTGFYEQYF. DNA for the CDR3: TGTGCCAGCAGCTTCGGGACAGGATTCTACGAGCAGTACTTC.

The J gene is TRBJ2-5, the V gene TRBV20-1, with D uncertain. The CDR3 spans 13 residues. Germline V gives CDR1 DFQATT, CDR2 SNEGSKA (reference sequence). Trimming took off 3 bases at V and 6 bases at J, with 14 bases between the two ends. The CDR3 DNA sequence: TGCAGTGCTAGGGGTCGAGCTCCTAAGACCCAGTACTTC. Amino acids: CSARGRAPKTQYF.

DNA of the CDR3: TGTGCCAGCAGTCGACAGGTGCGGCAGCCCCAGCATTTT. Translating it yields CASSRQVRQPQHF. The chain is built from TRBV12-3 or TRBV12-4 and TRBJ1-5, with D perhaps TRBD1 (6 bases). The CDR3 length is 13 residues. V lost 5 bases and J 7 bases, leaving 12 bases between the germline ends.

The rearrangement links TRBV5-1 to TRBJ2-3; D is uncertain. The CDR3 is made up of 14 amino acids. The V end was cut by 1 base, the J end by 2 bases, with 8 bases between. In germline, CDR1 is SGHRS, CDR2 YFSETQ. CDR3 sequence: CASSLQLDTDTQYF. As DNA, the CDR3 is TGCGCCAGCAGCTTGCAGCTAGACACAGATACGCAGTATTTT.

The chain is built from TRBV7-8 and TRBJ2-1; 12 bases align to TRBD2. This CDR3 has 16 amino acids. CDR1 is SGHVS, CDR2 FQNEAQ, per germline. With V trimmed by 0 bases and J by 6 bases, 3 bases remained unmatched. CDR3 amino acids: CASSLALAGGSNEQFF. For the CDR3, the DNA is TGTGCCAGCAGCTTAGCGCTAGCGGGGGGGTCCAATGAGCAGTTCTTC.

V gene TRBV29-1 combines with J gene TRBJ1-3; tentatively, D is TRBD1 (5 bases). CDR3 length equals 13 residues. Germline CDR1 reads SQVTM; CDR2 reads ANQGSEA. V was cut by 1 base and J by 8 bases, with 12 bases left in between. The CDR3 sequence: CSVEVGLGDTIYF. CDR3 DNA sequence: TGCAGCGTTGAAGTCGGTCTGGGGGACACCATATATTTT.

V and J are TRBV5-1 and TRBJ2-1; 7 positions agree with TRBD2. The CDR3 length is 14 residues. Per the germline V gene, CDR1 is SGHRS and CDR2 is YFSETQ. V lost 3 bases and J lost 6; bases outside the gene matches: 6. The CDR3 DNA reads as TGCGCCAGCAGCTCAGGACTAGGTGGCAATGAGCAGTTCTTC. Translated, it gives CASSSGLGGNEQFF.

This chain uses TRBV7-8 with TRBJ1-2, with 7 bases matching TRBD1. The CDR3 extends over 14 amino acids. Germline trimming cut 0 bases from V and 8 bases from J; bases unmatched to any gene: 6. Germline V gene sequence: CDR1 SGHVS, CDR2 FQNEAQ. The CDR3 sequence: CASSLARPGGGYTF. The CDR3, as DNA: TGTGCCAGCAGCTTAGCTCGGCCAGGGGGAGGCTACACCTTC.

CDR3 DNA: TGTGCCAGCAGTCTCATCAGGGGGCGATCGGATGGCTACACCTTC. Encoded protein: CASSLIRGRSDGYTF. V usage is TRBV6-5 and J usage is TRBJ1-2, with 8 bases aligning to TRBD1. Germline V gene sequence: CDR1 MNHEY, CDR2 SVGAGI. V shed 5 bases and J 6 bases; nucleotides not matched to a gene: 11. The CDR3 consists of 15 residues.